Shown below are 27 T cell receptor beta chains from a single sample sequenced in a study of blood T cells in healthy people across ages. The second PCR ran 7 to 11 cycles with a sample-barcoded 5' primer and J-beta primers. Each CDR3 protein gets one entry after TCRdb re-called the 5' RACE reads with MiXCR. Found here are about 840,000 distinct CDR3 sequences, about 29% of them singletons; the top ten hold roughly a tenth. The same data also contributed to another study, on T cells of mothers and their children.

Sequenced: blood. Every receptor here comes from a middle-aged woman in good health.

This chain uses TRBV19 with TRBJ1-5; a possible D gene is TRBD1 (5 bases). Germline V lookup: CDR1 LNHDA, CDR2 SQIVND (reference sequence). The CDR3 has 13 amino acids. Trimming removed 7 bases at V and 6 bases at J, with 13 bases between. The CDR3 spells CASMASGSQPQHF. DNA of the CDR3: TGTGCCAGTATGGCCTCAGGGAGTCAGCCCCAGCATTTT.

The V and J genes are TRBV28 and TRBJ2-7; 8 bases match TRBD1. The CDR3 runs 15 residues. Unmatched junction bases numbered 8, after V lost 2 bases and J lost 5 bases. The germline CDR1 and CDR2 sequences are MDHEN and SYDVKM. The CDR3: CASSLQGAKFDEQYF. DNA for the CDR3: TGTGCCAGCAGTTTACAGGGGGCGAAATTTGACGAGCAGTACTTC.

This clonotype has a handful of counts. The chain couples TRBV2 to TRBJ1-6; 8 positions match TRBD1. CDR3 size: 15 residues. In germline, CDR1 is SNHLY, CDR2 FYNNEI. Trimming removed 6 bases from V and 5 bases from J; junction bases left unmatched: 6. CDR3 in amino acids: CASSGQGTNNSPLHF. CDR3 coding DNA: TGTGCCAGCAGCGGACAGGGAACCAATAATTCACCCCTCCACTTT.

The chain links TRBV7-2 to TRBJ1-5; D gene ambiguous. The CDR3 runs to 15 residues. V lost 0 bases to trimming and J lost 0 bases, with 6 bases between them. Germline CDR1 SGHTA, CDR2 FQGNSA. CDR3 loop: CASSLASISNQPQHF. In nucleotides, the CDR3 is TGTGCCAGCAGCTTAGCTTCGATTAGCAATCAGCCCCAGCATTTT.

CDR3 nucleotide sequence: TGTGCCAGCAGCTTGAAATTCGGTGGGCCCCAGCATTTT. Translated: CASSLKFGGPQHF. The chain combines TRBV5-6 with TRBJ1-5; D call uncertain. This CDR3 has 13 residues. Germline V gene sequence: CDR1 SGHDT, CDR2 YYEEEE. V was cut by 1 base and J by 9 bases, with 11 bases left in between.

The J gene is TRBJ1-2, the V gene TRBV28; unclear D gene. Germline CDR1 and CDR2: MDHEN and SYDVKM. This CDR3 comprises 15 residues. Trimming stripped 10 bases from V and 0 bases from J, with 18 bases between. The DNA for the CDR3 is TGTGCCACTCGCCATCGTGGGAAAGCTAACTATGGCTACACCTTC. This encodes CATRHRGKANYGYTF.

Comment on this clonotype: The conserved phenylalanine or tryptophan normally closing the CDR3 is absent here, so this likely arose from a read error. The V gene is TRBV5-4, the J gene TRBJ2-4; TRBD2 is a possible D gene (6 bases). The DNA end favors TRBJ2-7, so the J call may be wrong. This CDR3 is built from 16 residues. The germline CDR1 and CDR2 sequences are SGHNT and YYREEE (reference sequence). The CDR3 DNA sequence: TGTGCCAGCAGCTTGGCCGGAGGAGGCGGGATATACGAGCAGTACTGC. The encoded protein is CASSLAGGGGIYEQYC.

The V call is TRBV27, the J call TRBJ1-5; D uncertain. Trimming left V 3 bases short and J 4 bases short, with 13 bases between. The germline CDR1 and CDR2 sequences are MNHEY and SMNVEV (reference sequence). This CDR3 region has 15 residues. DNA of the CDR3: TGTGCCAGCAGTTTTGAGGGTTCGGCGAATCAGCCCCAGCATTTT. Encoded protein: CASSFEGSANQPQHF.

The chain has TRBV5-1 and TRBJ2-5; possibly TRBD2 for D (5 bases). The J call is uncertain, as TRBJ2-7 better fits the DNA end. The CDR3 has 14 amino acids. Germline lookup yields CDR1 SGHRS and CDR2 YFSETQ. CDR3 loop: CASSCERGLYEQYF. Written as DNA, the CDR3 is TGCGCCAGCAGCTGTGAACGGGGTCTCTACGAGCAGTACTTC.

The chain is built from TRBV20-1 and TRBJ1-5, with D possibly TRBD1 on 5 matching bases. The CDR3 runs 15 residues. From germline, CDR1 is DFQATT and CDR2 SNEGSKA (reference sequence). Trimming removed 3 bases at V and 0 bases at J, with 12 bases between. The CDR3, as DNA: TGCAGTGCTAGTGGGGCACTCTATAGCAATCAGCCCCAGCATTTT. As protein: CSASGALYSNQPQHF.

This sequence joins TRBV20-1 and TRBJ1-1; weak D call: TRBD1 (6 bases). The CDR3 runs to 13 residues. In germline, CDR1 is DFQATT, CDR2 SNEGSKA (reference sequence). Trimming pared 4 bases from V and 4 bases from J, leaving 13 bases between. The CDR3 here is CSATNRVGTEAFF. DNA for the CDR3: TGCAGTGCTACGAACAGGGTGGGCACTGAAGCTTTCTTT.

Only a few counts were recorded for this clonotype. The rearrangement uses TRBV5-5 and TRBJ1-1, with D possibly being TRBD1 (6 bases). The CDR3 runs 15 residues. The ends were cut back, 2 bases at V and 1 base at J, with 12 bases in the middle. Germline V gene lookup returns CDR1 SGHKS and CDR2 YYEKEE (reference sequence). Written as DNA, the CDR3 is TGTGCCAGCAGCTTACACGGGACAACGAACACTGAAGCTTTCTTT. Its protein is CASSLHGTTNTEAFF.

The chain combines TRBV7-9 with TRBJ1-1; TRBD1 is a possible D gene (6 bases). Between the trimmed V and J ends, which lost 5 bases and 4 bases, there was a span of 17 bases. CDR1 and CDR2 (germline): SEHNR, FQNEAQ (reference sequence). The CDR3 is 15 residues long. CDR3 sequence: CASSPTLGGSTEAFF. The CDR3 region has the DNA TGTGCCAGCAGCCCTACACTAGGGGGTAGCACTGAAGCTTTCTTT.

At least ten counts were recorded for this clonotype. V and J are TRBV20-1 and TRBJ1-2; no firm D call. CDR1 and CDR2 (germline): DFQATT, SNEGSKA (reference sequence). The CDR3 has 13 residues. Trimming took 4 bases from V and 2 from J, leaving 11 bases between them. The CDR3 DNA is TGCAGTGCTACCCCCCCAGCGAACTATGGCTACACCTTC. It encodes CSATPPANYGYTF.

The chain employs TRBV4-1 and TRBJ1-4; the match to TRBD1 covers 9 bases. Per germline, CDR1 MGHRA and CDR2 YSYEKL. The ends lost 4 bases at V and 3 bases at J; junction bases unmatched: 3. This CDR3 is 15 amino acids long. The CDR3 sequence: CASSPGQGPNEKLFF. CDR3 nucleotides: TGCGCCAGCAGCCCAGGACAGGGGCCTAATGAAAAACTGTTTTTT.

The rearrangement joins TRBV20-1 to TRBJ2-5, with a possible D match to TRBD1 (5 bases). CDR3 size: 16 residues. V shed 3 bases and J shed 1 base, with 18 bases lying between them. CDR1 DFQATT and CDR2 SNEGSKA come from the germline V gene (reference sequence). In nucleotides, the CDR3 is TGCAGTGCTAGTCCGACTCAGGGTCGCGGCCAAGAGACCCAGTACTTC. This gives the protein CSASPTQGRGQETQYF.

The rearrangement uses TRBV11-2 and TRBJ2-1; TRBD2 is a possible D gene (7 bases). The germline V gene encodes CDR1 SGHAT and CDR2 FQNNGV. The CDR3 loop spans 17 amino acids. V dropped 7 bases and J dropped 0 bases, with 19 bases sitting between them. The CDR3 sequence is CASKRPGGQSSYNEQFF. In DNA, the CDR3 is TGTGCCAGCAAAAGACCGGGGGGCCAAAGCTCCTACAATGAGCAGTTCTTC.

This clonotype was found a few times. The V and J genes are TRBV5-1 and TRBJ2-5; 10 nucleotides line up with TRBD1. CDR3 size: 15 residues. V trimming: 0 bases; J trimming: 5 bases; junction bases outside the gene matches: 4. Germline CDR1 SGHRS, CDR2 YFSETQ. The CDR3 reads CASSLAGQGYETQYF. The CDR3, as DNA: TGCGCCAGCAGCTTGGCGGGACAGGGGTACGAGACCCAGTACTTC.

The V and J genes are TRBV5-6 and TRBJ2-4; TRBD2 matches 12 bases. The J call may be in error: the DNA end matches TRBJ2-5 better. Germline V gene sequence: CDR1 SGHDT, CDR2 YYEEEE. The CDR3 is 14 amino acids. CDR3 loop: CASLRLAGAETQYF. CDR3 sequence (DNA): TGTGCCAGCTTGAGACTAGCGGGAGCAGAGACCCAGTACTTC.

The chain employs TRBV12-3 or TRBV12-4 and TRBJ2-2; 9 bases align to TRBD1. The V segment lost 6 bases and the J segment 4 bases; nucleotides outside the gene matches: 0. This CDR3 region has 13 residues. CDR3 coding DNA: TGTGCCAGCAGGACAGGGGGCACCGGGGAGCTGTTTTTT. It encodes CASRTGGTGELFF.

This clonotype was observed a handful of times. V usage is TRBV20-1 and J usage is TRBJ2-3; no reliable D call. The CDR3 is made up of 12 amino acids. Germline V gene lookup returns CDR1 DFQATT and CDR2 SNEGSKA (reference sequence). For the CDR3, the DNA is TGCGGTGTCTTTCGCGCCACAGATACGCAGTATTTT. Translated: CGVFRATDTQYF.

The rearrangement uses TRBV2 and TRBJ1-2; 10 nucleotides agree with TRBD1. The CDR3 runs 14 residues. Germline values: CDR1 SNHLY, CDR2 FYNNEI. With V trimmed by 6 bases and J by 7 bases, 8 bases remained unmatched. Here the CDR3 DNA reads TGTGCCAGCAGCAGTGACAGGGGGCTCTTTGGCTACACCTTC. This encodes CASSSDRGLFGYTF.

The chain has TRBV7-3 and TRBJ2-5, with 8 bases identical to TRBD2. The V and J ends lost 0 bases and 2 bases, in that order; junction bases with no gene match: 5. Germline CDR1 reads SGHTA; CDR2 reads FQGTGA. The CDR3 loop spans 16 amino acids. As DNA, the CDR3 is TGTGCCAGCAGCTTAACCGGCGGGGGGCGGCAAGAGACCCAGTACTTC. It encodes CASSLTGGGRQETQYF.

The gene calls are TRBV11-2 and TRBJ2-5, with TRBD2 identical over 7 bases. Germline V gives CDR1 SGHAT, CDR2 FQNNGV. CDR3 length equals 15 residues. V gave up 2 bases and J gave up 7 bases; unmatched junction bases: 10. Here the CDR3 DNA reads TGTGCCAGCAGCTTAAGTTCCGGGACTACTCCGACCCAGTACTTC. This gives the protein CASSLSSGTTPTQYF.

In DNA, the CDR3 is TGCAGTGCTAGAGCAGAGACCTCCTACGAGCAGTACTTC. Translating gives CSARAETSYEQYF. The chain links TRBV20-1 to TRBJ2-7; D gene uncertain. CDR3 length: 13 residues. Germline V gives CDR1 DFQATT, CDR2 SNEGSKA (reference sequence). Trimming cost V 1 base and J 0 bases, with 7 bases left between them.

This clonotype showed up many times. V usage is TRBV20-1 and J usage is TRBJ2-5; TRBD2 aligns across 9 bases. This CDR3 has 19 amino acids. Germline CDR1 and CDR2: DFQATT and SNEGSKA (reference sequence). V gave up 5 bases and J gave up 2 bases; unmatched junction bases: 21. CDR3 protein: CSAPSERGDMVGGQETQYF. Here the CDR3 DNA reads TGCAGTGCTCCCTCTGAGCGGGGGGACATGGTAGGGGGTCAAGAGACCCAGTACTTC.

V is TRBV5-1 and J is TRBJ1-5, with D hard to call. Germline V gives CDR1 SGHRS, CDR2 YFSETQ. V was clipped by 0 bases and J by 2 bases, with 15 bases between them. The CDR3 contains 17 residues. The CDR3 reads CASSLGAEGAGNQPQHF. In nucleotides, the CDR3 is TGCGCCAGCAGCTTGGGTGCGGAGGGAGCGGGCAATCAGCCCCAGCATTTT.